These 15 T cell receptor beta chains originate from one sample sequenced in a study of control samples from healthy donors and cancer patients. Profiled with immunoSEQ multiplex PCR; TCRdb holds only in-frame clones, not every one. The table includes more than 100,000 clones, around 88% detected once. The sequencing input was blood. The source is a man aged 35-49 years in good health.

This chain joins TRBV2 and TRBJ2-1; no clear D. The ends were cut back, 5 bases at V and 0 bases at J, with 11 bases in the middle. Germline V gives CDR1 SNHLY, CDR2 FYNNEI. The CDR3 is 15 amino acids. The chain's CDR3 is CASSTGPSSYNEQFF. The CDR3, as DNA: TGTGCCAGCAGTACGGGTCCGAGCTCCTACAATGAGCAGTTCTTC.

A word on this clone: This sample includes further DNA sequences coding for the same CDR3. The chain uses TRBV7-3 and TRBJ1-1; D call uncertain. Germline lookup yields CDR1 SGHTA and CDR2 FQGTGA. With 4 bases removed from V and 0 bases from J, the gap between germline ends came to 6 bases. This CDR3 comprises 13 residues. In DNA, the CDR3 is TGTGCCAGCAGCTCGGGTCTGAACACTGAAGCTTTCTTT. Translating gives CASSSGLNTEAFF.

The chain is built from TRBV7-8 and TRBJ2-2; D remains unclear. The CDR3 spans 13 residues. Trimming stripped 3 bases from V and 4 bases from J, with 6 bases between. Germline V lookup: CDR1 SGHVS, CDR2 FQNEAQ. The CDR3 region has the DNA TGTGCCAGCAGCTTTGACACCACCGGGGAGCTGTTTTTT. This encodes CASSFDTTGELFF.

The gene calls are TRBV5-6 and TRBJ1-3, with unresolved D. The germline V gene encodes CDR1 SGHDT and CDR2 YYEEEE. The V and J ends lost 0 bases and 2 bases respectively, with 3 bases between them. This CDR3 contains 13 residues. CDR3 protein: CASSLGTGNTIYF. The CDR3 DNA reads TGTGCCAGCAGCTTGGGGACTGGAAACACCATATATTTT. Full variable domain (outside the CDR3, taken from reference TRBV5-6 and TRBJ1-3): DAGVTQSPTHLIKTRGQQVTLRCSPKSGHDTVSWYQQALGQGPQFIFQYYEEEERQRGNFPDRFSGHQFPNYSSELNVNALLLGDSALYLCASSLGTGNTIYFGEGSWLTVV.

The chain combines TRBV9 with TRBJ1-1; the D is unclear. The CDR3 contains 13 residues. The V and J ends lost 0 bases and 4 bases respectively, with 7 bases between them. Germline V gene data show CDR1 as SGDLS and CDR2 as YYNGEE. CDR3 sequence: CASSVGMSTEAFF. DNA of the CDR3: TGTGCCAGCAGCGTAGGGATGTCCACTGAAGCTTTCTTT.

Only a few counts were recorded for this clone. The genes are TRBV7-8 and TRBJ2-7, with D tentatively TRBD1 (5 bases). CDR3 length: 14 residues. V lost 4 bases and J lost 0, with 10 bases in between. Germline V CDR1 and CDR2: SGHVS, FQNEAQ. CDR3 region: CASSSTGSSYEQYF. The CDR3, as DNA: TGTGCCAGCAGCTCTACAGGAAGCTCCTACGAGCAGTACTTC. The variable domain in full, with the rest retrieved from reference TRBV7-8 and TRBJ2-7, is GAGVSQSPRYKVAKRGQDVALRCDPISGHVSLFWYQQALGQGPEFLTYFQNEAQLDKSGLPSDRFFAERPEGSVSTLKIQRTQQEDSAVYLCASSSTGSSYEQYFGPGTRLTVT.

The chain is built from TRBV5-1 and TRBJ1-3, with D perhaps matching TRBD1 (6 bases). Trimming left V 2 bases short and J 4 bases short, with 10 bases between. Germline V gives CDR1 SGHRS, CDR2 YFSETQ. The CDR3 runs to 14 residues. CDR3 protein: CASSLGQPGNTIYF. The CDR3 DNA follows: TGCGCCAGCAGCTTAGGACAGCCAGGAAACACCATATATTTT.

This chain joins TRBV7-8 and TRBJ1-1; D gene uncertain. CDR1 and CDR2 (germline): SGHVS, FQNEAQ. V lost 1 base and J lost 8, with 8 bases in between. CDR3 length: 12 amino acids. CDR3 region: CASSLGQAEAFF. The CDR3, as DNA: TGTGCCAGCAGCTTAGGGCAGGCAGAAGCTTTCTTT.

This chain uses TRBV21-1 with TRBJ2-7; no check of the table's D call, TRBD1, against the DNA was made. TRBV21-1 is given as a pseudogene. CDR3 size: 15 residues. DNA for the CDR3: TGTGCCAGCGTCTCCCTTGACACCAGCTCCTACGAGCAGTACTTC. This codes for CASVSLDTSSYEQYF.

The V gene is TRBV19, the J gene TRBJ1-2, with 10 bases that match TRBD1. The J segment lost 3 bases and the V segment lost 3 bases, leaving 13 bases of the junction unmatched. The CDR3 extends over 18 amino acids. Germline V CDR1 and CDR2: LNHDA, SQIVND (reference sequence). CDR3 in DNA: TGTGCCAGTAGTATTGGGTCCGGGACAGGGGCCCGGGACTATGGCTACACCTTC. Translation: CASSIGSGTGARDYGYTF.

CDR3 amino acids: CAARASGGTYNEQFF. The CDR3 region has the DNA TGTGCCGCGAGGGCGAGCGGGGGAACCTACAATGAGCAGTTCTTC. The chain carries TRBV25-1 and TRBJ2-1, with TRBD2 identical over 8 bases. Per germline, CDR1 MGHDK and CDR2 SYGVNS. Trimming at V came to 11 bases and at J to 2 bases, leaving 11 bases not matched to a gene. The CDR3 sequence is 15 residues long.

V and J are TRBV29-1 and TRBJ1-2; the D gene is possibly TRBD1 (5 bases). Germline CDR1 SQVTM, CDR2 ANQGSEA. The CDR3 length is 14 residues. V was shortened by 3 bases and J by 3 bases, with 14 bases between the two germline ends. This CDR3 is CSVDGQGGYYGYTF. The DNA for the CDR3 is TGCAGCGTTGATGGTCAGGGAGGATACTATGGCTACACCTTC.

The genes are TRBV30 and TRBJ1-6; the D is unclear. This CDR3 has 15 amino acids. Germline CDR1 reads GTSNPN; CDR2 reads SVGIG (reference sequence). The germline V and J ends were trimmed by 4 bases and 6 bases, with 16 bases remaining between them. The CDR3 sequence: CAWTSRGRINSPLHF. CDR3 DNA sequence: TGTGCCTGGACCTCGAGAGGGAGGATTAATTCACCCCTCCACTTT. Combining the CDR3 with reference TRBV30 and TRBJ1-6 gives the whole variable domain SQTIHQWPATLVQPVGSPLSLECTVEGTSNPNLYWYRQAAGRGLQLLFYSVGIGQISSEVPQNLSASRPQDRQFILSSKKLLLSDSGFYLCAWTSRGRINSPLHFGNGTRLTVT.

This clone was observed a single time. V is TRBV5-1 and J is TRBJ1-6; 8 bases match TRBD1. This CDR3 is 14 amino acids long. V dropped 6 bases and J dropped 7; count of bases not matched to a gene: 6. The germline CDR1 and CDR2 sequences are SGHRS and YFSETQ. CDR3 protein: CASTLGTGNSPLHF. In DNA form, the CDR3 reads TGCGCCAGCACCCTCGGGACAGGAAATTCACCCCTCCACTTT.

The chain combines TRBV15 with TRBJ2-1, with TRBD2 matching over 13 bases. This CDR3 spans 14 amino acids. The ends lost 6 bases at V and 5 bases at J; junction bases unmatched: 1. The germline V gene has CDR1 LNHNV and CDR2 YYDKDF (reference sequence). This CDR3 is CATRGTSGNNEQFF. The CDR3 nucleotides are TGTGCCACCAGGGGGACTAGCGGGAACAATGAGCAGTTCTTC.